A single sample gave rise to the 14 T cell receptor beta chains below, sequenced in a study of T cell repertoires in cytomegalovirus infection. TCRdb itself ran the reads through MiXCR, one entry per CDR3 protein. The sample consists of fewer than 900,000 distinct CDR3 sequences, 25% to 30% of them appearing once. No antigen has been identified for these receptors. This sample comprised cultured CD8+ T cells from PBMCs, obtained from culture after CMV antigen stimulation. The source is a human donor in good health (CMV status not recorded). Some clones in this sample may be carry-over from other donors' samples.

This clonotype was seen ten or more times. The DNA for the CDR3 is TGTGCCAGCAGCTTAGAAGTTGGGAACACTGAAGCTTTCTTT. It specifies CASSLEVGNTEAFF. The genes are TRBV7-6 and TRBJ1-1; no reliable D call. Germline-derived CDR1 and CDR2 are SGHVS and FNYEAQ. V was shortened by 1 base and J by 1 base, with 7 bases between the two germline ends. The CDR3 contains 14 residues.

The V call is TRBV6-2 or TRBV6-3, the J call TRBJ1-1; unclear D gene. V lost 8 bases, J lost 2 bases, and 9 bases lay in between. Per germline, CDR1 MNHEY and CDR2 SVGEGT. The length of the CDR3 is 12 residues. The CDR3 DNA follows: TGTGCCAGCGGCCCGGGAAACACTGAAGCTTTCTTT. Protein sequence: CASGPGNTEAFF.

Ten or more counts support this clonotype. V usage is TRBV12-3 or TRBV12-4 and J usage is TRBJ2-1; D remains unclear. V was shortened by 6 bases and J by 4 bases, with 25 bases between the two germline ends. The CDR3 runs 18 residues. CDR3 residues: CASSPRSLGTRAYNEQFF. CDR3 nucleotides: TGTGCCAGCAGCCCCCGATCACTCGGAACTCGGGCTTACAATGAGCAGTTCTTC.

This clonotype was seen at least ten times. The rearrangement joins TRBV7-9 to TRBJ2-7; 7 nucleotides agree with TRBD1. Unmatched junction bases numbered 5, after V lost 3 bases and J lost 6 bases. CDR1 SEHNR and CDR2 FQNEAQ come from the germline V gene (reference sequence). The length of the CDR3 is 13 residues. The DNA for the CDR3 is TGTGCCAGCAGCTTGGACAGGCTAGGCGAGCAGTACGTC. Translating gives CASSLDRLGEQYV.

The V call is TRBV12-3 or TRBV12-4, the J call TRBJ2-4; D gene ambiguous. There are 16 residues in the CDR3. Deletions cut 5 bases from V and 7 bases from J, with 21 bases between. The CDR3 loop reads CASSTLNLTLINIQYF. In nucleotides, the CDR3 is TGTGCCAGCAGTACATTAAACCTCACCCTCATTAACATTCAGTACTTC.

The chain combines TRBV27 with TRBJ1-2; D perhaps matches TRBD1 (5 bases). Germline V gives CDR1 MNHEY, CDR2 SMNVEV (reference sequence). There are 14 residues in the CDR3. Trimming cost V 8 bases and J 4 bases, with 17 bases left between them. CDR3 sequence reads: CASGVTGGAYGYTF. CDR3 DNA sequence: TGTGCCAGCGGGGTAACAGGAGGGGCCTATGGCTACACCTTC.

The chain joins TRBV2 to TRBJ1-2, with 9 nucleotides matching TRBD1. The CDR3 is made up of 15 amino acids. Germline V gives CDR1 SNHLY, CDR2 FYNNEI. The V gene end was trimmed by 7 bases and the J gene end by 3 bases; junction bases not matched to a gene: 9. This CDR3 is CASIKGDRVDYGYTF. The CDR3 DNA sequence: TGTGCCAGCATAAAGGGGGACAGGGTCGACTATGGCTACACCTTC.

This clonotype has a handful of counts. The chain is built from TRBV7-6 and TRBJ2-2, with no clear D. Trimming shortened V by 2 bases and J by 0 bases, and 4 bases separated the two germline ends. This CDR3 region has 14 residues. Germline V CDR1 and CDR2: SGHVS, FNYEAQ. The CDR3 sequence: CASSLTPNTGELFF. DNA for the CDR3: TGTGCCAGCAGCTTAACACCGAACACCGGGGAGCTGTTTTTT. The variable domain in full, with the rest retrieved from reference TRBV7-6 and TRBJ2-2, is GAGVSQSPRYKVTKRGQDVALRCDPISGHVSLYWYRQALGQGPEFLTYFNYEAQQDKSGLPNDRFSAERPEGSISTLTIQRTEQRDSAMYRCASSLTPNTGELFFGEGSRLTVL.

The rearrangement links TRBV12-3 or TRBV12-4 to TRBJ2-4, with D uncertain. V was trimmed by 6 bases and J by 8 bases, leaving 14 bases between them. This CDR3 spans 13 amino acids. The CDR3 reads CASRTTGDDIQYF. In DNA, the CDR3 is TGTGCCAGCAGAACTACCGGTGACGACATTCAGTACTTC.

The CDR3 region has the DNA TGCAGCGTTAGACAGGGACCCTACGAGCAGTACTTC. Translating it yields CSVRQGPYEQYF. This chain joins TRBV29-1 and TRBJ2-7; 7 positions match TRBD1. There are 12 residues in the CDR3. Trimming cost V 5 bases and J 2 bases; bases outside gene matches: 3. The germline CDR1 and CDR2 sequences are SQVTM and ANQGSEA.

The chain has TRBV27 and TRBJ2-7; D possibly uses TRBD1 or TRBD2 (6 bases each). In germline, CDR1 is MNHEY, CDR2 SMNVEV (reference sequence). Trimming removed 6 bases at V and 5 bases at J, with 14 bases between. This CDR3 spans 13 amino acids. CDR3 nucleotide sequence: TGTGCCAGCAGCCCGGGGGCGCCCAACGAGCAGTACTTC. Its translation is CASSPGAPNEQYF.

The chain uses TRBV9 and TRBJ1-1; D is uncertain. There are 13 residues in the CDR3. CDR1 SGDLS and CDR2 YYNGEE come from the germline V gene. V was clipped by 0 bases and J by 6 bases, with 9 bases between them. This CDR3 is CASSVETDSEAFF. DNA of the CDR3: TGTGCCAGCAGCGTAGAAACGGACTCTGAAGCTTTCTTT.

This clonotype has more than one count but fewer than ten. At one end, the junction sequence differs from germline, possibly due to a read error. This chain connects TRBV7-7 to TRBJ2-5, with 9 bases lining up with TRBD1. CDR1 is SSHAT, CDR2 FNYEAQ, per germline (reference sequence). The CDR3 length is 14 residues. The CDR3 nucleotides read TGTGCTAGCAGCTCCACAGGGGGCATCGGGACCCAGTACTTC. Translation gives CASSSTGGIGTQYF. Full variable domain (missing parts from reference TRBV7-7 and TRBJ2-5): GAGVSQSPRYKVTKRGQDVTLRCDPISSHATLYWYQQALGQGPEFLTYFNYEAQPDKSGLPSDRFSAERPEGSISTLTIQRTEQRDSAMYRCASSSTGGIGTQYFGPGTRLLVL.

The rearrangement links TRBV7-9 to TRBJ1-1; 8 bases line up with TRBD1. V shed 1 base and J 11 bases; nucleotides not matched to a gene: 9. The CDR3 covers 14 residues. Germline V CDR1 and CDR2: SEHNR, FQNEAQ (reference sequence). This chain's CDR3 is CASSLGKDRAAAFF. In nucleotides, the CDR3 is TGTGCCAGCAGCTTAGGAAAGGACAGGGCGGCTGCTTTCTTT.